What follows are 16 T cell receptor beta chains derived from one specimen sequenced in a study of blood T cell repertoires in COVID-19 (TCRdb year 2020). Receptor amplification or capture employed the immunoSEQ multiplex PCR assay. The source is immuneACCESS, and TCRdb retained only in-frame sequences with V and J called. Part of the clones is not carried over; for the studies checked, unresolved V genes explain less than half of this, and the remainder is unexplained. This sample gives 170,000 or so clones in total; less than 90% of them show up just once. 7% of the sample is held by the ten biggest clonotypes. The specimen was PBMCs or T cells enriched from blood (not recorded which). All receptors derive from a woman aged 50 to 60 who had recovered from COVID-19.

The V call is TRBV7-3, the J call TRBJ2-4; tentatively, D is TRBD1 (6 bases). V lost 5 bases, J lost 5 bases, and 13 bases lay in between. Germline V gives CDR1 SGHTA, CDR2 FQGTGA. The CDR3 spans 14 residues. DNA for the CDR3: TGTGCCAGCAGCCCAGGCCAGGGGCAAAACATTCAGTACTTC. It encodes CASSPGQGQNIQYF.

This chain connects TRBV19 to TRBJ1-2; TRBD1 is a possible D gene (6 bases). The CDR3 extends over 13 amino acids. V lost 4 bases, J lost 5 bases, and 11 bases lay in between. The germline CDR1 and CDR2 sequences are LNHDA and SQIVND (reference sequence). The CDR3 region is CASSTTDRYGYTF. The DNA for the CDR3 is TGTGCCAGTAGTACCACGGACAGATATGGCTACACCTTC.

The genes are TRBV11-1 and TRBJ2-5; no reliable D call. Per germline, CDR1 SGHAT and CDR2 FQDESV (reference sequence). The CDR3 loop spans 16 amino acids. Trimming removed 0 bases at V and 5 bases at J, with 16 bases between. The CDR3 coding sequence is TGTGCCAGCAGCTTAGCCCGAACTCTTCAAACGGAGACCCAGTACTTC. Translated: CASSLARTLQTETQYF.

In DNA form, the CDR3 reads TGTGCCAGCAGCACCCCGGGACAGGGGTATGAGCAGTTCTTC. Translation: CASSTPGQGYEQFF. This rearrangement joins TRBV5-4 to TRBJ2-1, with 10 bases aligning to TRBD1. Germline CDR1 SGHNT, CDR2 YYREEE (reference sequence). J gave up 8 bases and V 4 bases, and 6 bases lay outside the gene matches. This CDR3 region has 14 residues.

This rearrangement joins TRBV19 to TRBJ2-7; 9 bases line up with TRBD1. This CDR3 has 15 residues. Germline CDR1 LNHDA, CDR2 SQIVND (reference sequence). Germline trimming cut 7 bases from V and 1 base from J; bases unmatched to any gene: 8. The CDR3 loop reads CASKGGGTGSYEQYF. The CDR3 DNA sequence: TGTGCCAGTAAAGGGGGGGGGACAGGGTCCTACGAGCAGTACTTC.

The V call is TRBV29-1, the J call TRBJ2-3; 8 bases are a match to TRBD2. The V and J ends lost 4 bases and 5 bases, in that order; junction bases with no gene match: 5. The CDR3 contains 13 residues. Germline CDR1 reads SQVTM; CDR2 reads ANQGSEA. The CDR3 region has the DNA TGCAGCGTTGTAGTGCTAGCGGGAGATACGCAGTATTTT. Encoded protein: CSVVVLAGDTQYF.

J is TRBJ1-5 and V is TRBV5-5; D uncertain. V lost 0 bases to trimming and J lost 0 bases, with 4 bases between them. Germline assignment: CDR1 SGHKS and CDR2 YYEKEE (reference sequence). The CDR3 extends over 14 amino acids. CDR3 protein: CASSLEYSNQPQHF. The CDR3 DNA follows: TGTGCCAGCAGCTTGGAATATAGCAATCAGCCCCAGCATTTT. Full variable domain (remainder filled in from reference TRBV5-5 and TRBJ1-5): DAGVTQSPTHLIKTRGQQVTLRCSPISGHKSVSWYQQVLGQGPQFIFQYYEKEERGRGNFPDRFSARQFPNYSSELNVNALLLGDSALYLCASSLEYSNQPQHFGDGTRLSIL.

J is TRBJ2-3 and V is TRBV27, with 12 bases aligning to TRBD2. V shed 4 bases, J shed 3 bases, and the junction held 8 bases outside the gene matches. This CDR3 contains 17 residues. The germline V gene has CDR1 MNHEY and CDR2 SMNVEV (reference sequence). The CDR3 loop reads CASSYRTSGVGTDTQYF. For the CDR3, the DNA is TGTGCCAGCAGTTACCGGACTAGCGGGGTGGGAACAGATACGCAGTATTTT.

V is TRBV2 and J is TRBJ1-5, with unresolved D. V shed 6 bases and J shed 3 bases, with 9 bases lying between them. Germline V gene lookup returns CDR1 SNHLY and CDR2 FYNNEI. The CDR3 is 13 residues long. CDR3 amino acids: CASRKTYNQPQHF. The CDR3 DNA sequence: TGTGCCAGCAGGAAGACTTACAATCAGCCCCAGCATTTT.

The chain employs TRBV6-6 and TRBJ1-6, with TRBD1 as a possible D gene (6 bases). The CDR3 covers 15 residues. The germline V gene encodes CDR1 MNHNY and CDR2 SVGAGI (reference sequence). V gave up 2 bases and J gave up 10 bases, with 15 bases separating them. The CDR3 coding sequence is TGTGCCAGCAGTTACGGGCAGGGGAAGGAATCACCCCTCCACTTT. It yields the protein CASSYGQGKESPLHF.

The V and J genes are TRBV6-5 and TRBJ1-1, with 9 bases fitting TRBD1. The V and J ends lost 0 bases and 7 bases, in that order; junction bases with no gene match: 6. The CDR3 length is 15 residues. Germline V gives CDR1 MNHEY, CDR2 SVGAGI. The CDR3 loop is CASSYSNRGRVEAFF. In DNA form, the CDR3 reads TGTGCCAGCAGTTACTCGAACAGGGGGCGTGTTGAAGCTTTCTTT.

This clone was recorded a few times. J is TRBJ2-1 and V is TRBV4-1; 8 bases fit TRBD2. The V gene's germline CDR1 is MGHRA and CDR2 YSYEKL. V was clipped by 1 base and J by 6 bases; unmatched bases: 2. CDR3 size: 14 residues. CDR3: CASSQAGTSNEQFF. The CDR3 DNA is TGCGCCAGCAGCCAAGCCGGGACTAGCAATGAGCAGTTCTTC.

The chain has TRBV20-1 and TRBJ2-7; D unresolved. This CDR3 spans 11 amino acids. The germline gives CDR1 DFQATT, CDR2 SNEGSKA (reference sequence). V lost 0 bases and J 3 bases, leaving 3 bases between the germline ends. The CDR3 loop is CSARDSYEQYF. Written as DNA, the CDR3 is TGCAGTGCTAGAGACAGCTACGAGCAGTACTTC.

This sequence joins TRBV20-1 and TRBJ1-1; D is undetermined. This CDR3 spans 12 amino acids. V lost 3 bases and J lost 4, with 9 bases in between. Germline CDR1 DFQATT, CDR2 SNEGSKA (reference sequence). CDR3 nucleotide sequence: TGCAGTGCTAGTGGGCAGGCCACTGAAGCTTTCTTT. This translates into CSASGQATEAFF.

This clone has only one observation. The chain uses TRBV7-9 and TRBJ2-1; TRBD1 agrees at 7 bases. The V gene end was trimmed by 7 bases and the J gene end by 3 bases; junction bases not matched to a gene: 6. This CDR3 is built from 14 residues. Germline CDR1 is SEHNR and CDR2 is FQNEAQ (reference sequence). The CDR3 reads CASMGRGYYNEQFF. The DNA for the CDR3 is TGTGCCAGCATGGGCAGGGGGTACTACAATGAGCAGTTCTTC.

The chain recombines TRBV9 with TRBJ2-1; 9 nucleotides align to TRBD1. Trimming cost V 2 bases and J 3 bases; bases outside gene matches: 3. The germline gives CDR1 SGDLS, CDR2 YYNGEE. The CDR3 spans 15 residues. CDR3 DNA sequence: TGTGCCAGCAGCGTGGACAGGGGCTTCTACAATGAGCAGTTCTTC. This sequence encodes CASSVDRGFYNEQFF.